The rows below give T cell receptor beta chains drawn from one sample of a study of T cells in Graves' hyperthyroidism and ophthalmopathy. TCRdb re-called the multiplex PCR reads with MiXCR, one entry per CDR3 protein. The sample holds some 770,000 distinct CDR3 sequences, 15% to 20% seen once. Material for sequencing was blood. All receptors derive from a man between 18 and 35 years old with Graves' hyperthyroidism. Both conserved end residues are part of each CDR3. The D gene is left open where the match is weak. Size is omitted from some rows. Given values are once, few, many or a class for expanded clones.

D,size,V,J,DNA,CDR3
.,many,TRBV13,TRBJ2-7,TGTGCCAGCAGCCTCGGATACCACGAGCAGTACTTC,CASSLGYHEQYF
.,many,TRBV11-1,TRBJ2-1,TGTGCCAGCAGCTTAGTGGGTTGGTTTAGCTCCTACAATGAGCAGTTCTTC,CASSLVGWFSSYNEQFF
.,few,TRBV29-1,TRBJ2-7,TGCAGCGTTGTGGGGGGATCCTCCGTCTACGAGCAGTACTTC,CSVVGGSSVYEQYF
.,.,TRBV6-2/TRBV6-3,TRBJ1-5,TGTGCCAGCAGGCTGGGTAGTGGCAATCAGCCCCAGCATTTT,CASRLGSGNQPQHF
.,few,TRBV7-9,TRBJ1-2,TGTGCCAGCAGCTTAGGGGGCCGCTACTATGGCTACACCTTC,CASSLGGRYYGYTF
TRBD1,few,TRBV6-1,TRBJ2-5,TGTGCCAGCAGGACGGGACAGGGGGGCCGGACCCAGTACTTC,CASRTGQGGRTQYF
.,few,TRBV29-1,TRBJ2-2,TGCAGCGTTCATCAGAACACCGGGGAGCTGTTTTTT,CSVHQNTGELFF
TRBD2,.,TRBV11-1,TRBJ2-1,TGTGCCAGCAGGTCTACCGGGACTAGGGAGTTCTTC,CASRSTGTREFF
TRBD2,.,TRBV7-9,TRBJ2-1,TGTGCCAGCATTGTAGCGGGGGTTTACAATGAGCAGTTCTTC,CASIVAGVYNEQFF
TRBD1,.,TRBV28,TRBJ2-7,TGTGCCAGCAGTTTCGAAGGGACAGGGGTCTACGAGCAGTACTTC,CASSFEGTGVYEQYF
TRBD1,many,TRBV28,TRBJ1-2,TGTGCCAGCAGGACAGGGGCGGGTTCCTTTGGCTACACCTTC,CASRTGAGSFGYTF
.,many,TRBV20-1,TRBJ2-1,TGCAGTGCCGAAAGCGGGTCCTCCTACAATGAGCAGTTCTTC,CSAESGSSYNEQFF
.,few,TRBV20-1,TRBJ2-7,TGCAGTGCTAGAGTGGGAGAGCAGTACTTC,CSARVGEQYF
.,many,TRBV20-1,TRBJ2-3,TGCAGTGCACCTCCCGGGACCACCACAGATACGCAGTATTTT,CSAPPGTTTDTQYF
TRBD1,few,TRBV5-6,TRBJ1-2,TGTGCCAGCAGCTCCCCGCACAGGGGGGTTGACTATGGCTACACCTTC,CASSSPHRGVDYGYTF
TRBD1,.,TRBV6-1,TRBJ1-6,TGTGCCAGCAGTAAGGGACAGGGGTATAATTCACCCCTCCACTTT,CASSKGQGYNSPLHF